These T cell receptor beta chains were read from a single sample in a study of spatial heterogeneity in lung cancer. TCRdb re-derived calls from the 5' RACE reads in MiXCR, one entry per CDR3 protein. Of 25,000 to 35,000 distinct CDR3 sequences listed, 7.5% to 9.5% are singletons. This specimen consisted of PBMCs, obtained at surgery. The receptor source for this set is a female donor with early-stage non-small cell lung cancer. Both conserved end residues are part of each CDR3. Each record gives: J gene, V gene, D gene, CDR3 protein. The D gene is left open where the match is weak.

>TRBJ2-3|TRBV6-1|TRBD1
CASIWGGTGADTQYF
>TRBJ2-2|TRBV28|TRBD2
CASSTSGRAGVGELFF
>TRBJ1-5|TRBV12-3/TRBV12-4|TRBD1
CASTSGGGNQPQHF
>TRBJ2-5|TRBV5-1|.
CASSLAPLETQYF
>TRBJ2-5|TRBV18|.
CASSPGIGEETQYF
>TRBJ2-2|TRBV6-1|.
CASSESWTRSGELFF
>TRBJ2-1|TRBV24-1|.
CATSAWRANEQFF
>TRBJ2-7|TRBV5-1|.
CASSKLGGPYEQYF
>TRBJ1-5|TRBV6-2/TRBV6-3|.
CASRGSGASNQPQHF
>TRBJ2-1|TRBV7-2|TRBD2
CASSSSGFYNEQFF
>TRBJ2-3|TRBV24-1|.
CATSVPGLDTQYF
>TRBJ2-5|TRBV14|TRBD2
CASSPMRSSGRAKETQYF
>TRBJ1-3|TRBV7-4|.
CASSLGTPLAGNTIYF
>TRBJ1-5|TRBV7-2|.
CASSLTTREPQHF
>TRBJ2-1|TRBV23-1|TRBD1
CASSQPDRGLHNEQFF
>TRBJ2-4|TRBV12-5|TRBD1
CASGLDFPGQQGGKNIQYF
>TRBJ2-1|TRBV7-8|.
CASSPGGEREQFF
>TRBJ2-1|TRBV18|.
CASSRANNEQFF
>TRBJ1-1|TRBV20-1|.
CSARLSWNTEAFF
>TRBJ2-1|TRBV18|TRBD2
CASSPDGRSNEQFF
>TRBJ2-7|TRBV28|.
CASSPPGHWTPEGYEQYF
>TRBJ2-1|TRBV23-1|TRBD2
CASSQSIGGLAGDPHSNEQFF
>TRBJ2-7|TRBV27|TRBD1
CASSIRQGIGYEQYF
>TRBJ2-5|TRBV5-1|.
CASSPSGDSQETQYF
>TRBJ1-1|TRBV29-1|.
CSVEYSTEAFF
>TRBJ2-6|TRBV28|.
CASSHGNSGANVLTF
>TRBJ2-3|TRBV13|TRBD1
CASSSIHGAGGVSTDTQYF
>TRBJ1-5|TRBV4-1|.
CASSQDWTEEYPQHF
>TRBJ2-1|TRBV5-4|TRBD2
CASSPGGAGGINNEQFF
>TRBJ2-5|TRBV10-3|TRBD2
CAISPGLSQETQYF
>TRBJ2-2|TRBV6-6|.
CASSRLTPNTGELFF
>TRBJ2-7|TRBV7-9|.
CASSPGYAYEQYF
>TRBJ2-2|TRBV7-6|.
CASSPREQGTGGELFF
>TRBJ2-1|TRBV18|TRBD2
CASSGTSGTYNEQFF
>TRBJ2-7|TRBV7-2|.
CASSPDRKTYEQYF
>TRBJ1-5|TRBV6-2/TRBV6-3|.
CASSSDGFSNQPQHF
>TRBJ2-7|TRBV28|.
CASSTGSYEQYF
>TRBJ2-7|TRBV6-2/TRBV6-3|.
CASSHSSYEQYF
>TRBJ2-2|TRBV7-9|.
CATSPTSLNGELFF
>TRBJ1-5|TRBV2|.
CASRATGLLNQPQHF
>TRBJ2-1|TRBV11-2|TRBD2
CASTLLAGGSNEQFF
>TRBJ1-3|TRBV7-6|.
CASSLEPVGNTIYF
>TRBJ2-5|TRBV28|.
CASSVDGETQYF
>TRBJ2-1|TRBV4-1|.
CASSQGLVPQFF
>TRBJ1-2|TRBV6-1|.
CASVDSLYGYTF
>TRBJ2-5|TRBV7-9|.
CASSLWAGETQYF
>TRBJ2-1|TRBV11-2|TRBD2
CASSLVSGFLNEQFF
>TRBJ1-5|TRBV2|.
CASTDNLNQPQHF
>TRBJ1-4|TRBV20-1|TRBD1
CSARGTGRGEKLFF
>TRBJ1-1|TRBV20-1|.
CSARAAGGGTEAFF
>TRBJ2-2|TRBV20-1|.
CSAVRVIRNTGELFF
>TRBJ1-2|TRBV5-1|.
CASSLNEGGYGYTF
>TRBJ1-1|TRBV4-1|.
CASSPRRGANTEAFF
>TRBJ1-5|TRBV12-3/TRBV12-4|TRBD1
CASSVGDRVSQPQHF
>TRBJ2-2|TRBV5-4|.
CASSSARPAANTGELFF
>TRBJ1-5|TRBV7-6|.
CASSSVAGQPQHF
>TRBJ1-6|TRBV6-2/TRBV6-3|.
CASSYENNSPLHF
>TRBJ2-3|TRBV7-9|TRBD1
CASSGKDRAF